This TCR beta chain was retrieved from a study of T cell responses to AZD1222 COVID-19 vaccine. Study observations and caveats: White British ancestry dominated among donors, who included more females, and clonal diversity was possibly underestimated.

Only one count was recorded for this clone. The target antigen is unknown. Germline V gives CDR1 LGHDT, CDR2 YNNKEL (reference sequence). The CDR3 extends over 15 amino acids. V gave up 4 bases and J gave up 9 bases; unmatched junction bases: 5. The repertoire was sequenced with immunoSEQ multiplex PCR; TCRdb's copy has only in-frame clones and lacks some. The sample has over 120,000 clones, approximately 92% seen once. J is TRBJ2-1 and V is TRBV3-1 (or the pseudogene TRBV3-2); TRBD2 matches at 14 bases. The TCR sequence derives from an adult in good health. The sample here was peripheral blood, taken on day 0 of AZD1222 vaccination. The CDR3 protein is CASSPGLAGVREQFF. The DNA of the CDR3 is TGTGCCAGCAGCCCGGGACTAGCGGGAGTACGTGAGCAGTTCTTC.